This TCR beta chain was recorded in a study of control samples from healthy donors and cancer patients. Profiling relied on immunoSEQ multiplex PCR, and the TCRdb table lists in-frame clones only, not all of them. This table holds 130,000 or so clones, less than 95% found once. The V and J ends lost 4 bases and 10 bases respectively, with 19 bases between them. The CDR3 is 14 amino acids. Looked up from germline, CDR1 is LGHDT and CDR2 is YNNKEL (reference sequence). The source material was blood. The sequence was collected from a man between 18 and 35 years old in good health. This chain uses TRBV3-1 (or the pseudogene TRBV3-2) with TRBJ1-1, with D unresolved. The CDR3 DNA reads as TGTGCCAGCAGCCCGCAAGTCTCGCCCCGCGGAGCTTTCTTT. It specifies CASSPQVSPRGAFF.